This T cell receptor beta chain appears in the sequencing data of a study of regulatory T cells in long-lasting Graves disease. Turning to the study itself: Antithyroid drug intake by newly diagnosed Graves' patients had lasted under 3 months. Findings and limits, study-wide: The study examined only peripheral blood, not thyroid tissue. Accuracy might have suffered from few samples.

Investigators prepared the TCR beta libraries by applying iRepertoire HTBI primers and Arm-PCR of CDR3 regions. A single record per CDR3 protein comes from TCRdb applying MiXCR to the multiplex PCR reads. In the table there are 370,000 or so distinct CDR3 sequences, around 15% of which are singletons. Comment on this clonotype: Its target is unknown. A junction end diverges from the germline sequence, so it may reflect a read error.

The sample's time point: newly diagnosed GD, antithyroid drugs for less than 3 months. RNA from PBMCs was the source of the TCR library. EDTA tubes collected nine milliliters of peripheral blood. CDR3 length: 13 residues. CDR1 and CDR2 from the germline V gene are MNHNS and SASEGT. These sequences were also reported in another study, on T cells in Graves' hyperthyroidism and ophthalmopathy.

This sequence joins TRBV6-1 and TRBJ1-2, with D hard to call. The receptor comes from a woman aged 18-29 years with Graves disease. Sequenced material: peripheral blood mononuclear cells (PBMCs), taken at new diagnosis, from a patient treated with antithyroid drugs. In nucleotides, the CDR3 is TGTGCCAGCAATGAAAGCCAGAACTATGGCTACACCTTC. Encoded protein: CASNESQNYGYTF.